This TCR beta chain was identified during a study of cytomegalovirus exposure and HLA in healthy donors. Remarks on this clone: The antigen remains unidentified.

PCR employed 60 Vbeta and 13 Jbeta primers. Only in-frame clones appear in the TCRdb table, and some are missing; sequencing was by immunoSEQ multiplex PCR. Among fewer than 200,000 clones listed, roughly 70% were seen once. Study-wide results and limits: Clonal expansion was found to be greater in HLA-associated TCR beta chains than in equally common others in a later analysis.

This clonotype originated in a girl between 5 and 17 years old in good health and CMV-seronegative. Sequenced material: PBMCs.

The CDR3 DNA reads TGTGCCAGCAGCGTAGAGGGACAGGGGGCGAATGGCTACACCTTC. Its translation: CASSVEGQGANGYTF. The chain is built from TRBV9 and TRBJ1-2; 12 positions match TRBD1. This CDR3 contains 15 residues. V shed 0 bases and J 6 bases; nucleotides not matched to a gene: 3. Germline loops: CDR1 SGDLS, CDR2 YYNGEE.